Presented here are 5 T cell receptor beta chains from one specimen sequenced in a study of cytotoxic CD8 clonotypes in ibrutinib-treated CLL. Using immunoSEQ multiplex PCR, the repertoire was profiled, and TCRdb retains in-frame clones only, with some absent. The sample has over 20,000 clones, about three quarters seen once. Sequencing was performed on PBMCs, taken before ibrutinib treatment. These receptors all come from a human donor with chronic lymphocytic leukemia.

This chain uses TRBV5-1 with TRBJ1-1; D call uncertain. Germline-derived CDR1 and CDR2 are SGHRS and YFSETQ. The CDR3 spans 14 residues. Trimming left V 1 base short and J 3 bases short, with 10 bases between. CDR3 nucleotide sequence: TGCGCCAGCAGCTTGTTGGCAGAGGACACTGAAGCTTTCTTT. Translated, it gives CASSLLAEDTEAFF.

The chain links TRBV16 to TRBJ1-6; TRBD1 matches at 9 bases. J was trimmed by 10 bases and V by 4 bases; bases with no gene match: 8. CDR1 is KGHSY and CDR2 is FQNENV in the germline V gene. This CDR3 spans 15 amino acids. CDR3 protein: CASSPWDRVRSPLHF. CDR3 in DNA: TGTGCCAGCAGCCCTTGGGACAGGGTGAGGTCACCCCTCCACTTT. The variable domain in full, with the rest retrieved from reference TRBV16 and TRBJ1-6, is GEEVAQTPKHLVRGEGQKAKLYCAPIKGHSYVFWYQQVLKNEFKFLISFQNENVFDETGMPKERFSAKCLPNSPCSLEIQATKLEDSAVYFCASSPWDRVRSPLHFGNGTRLTVT.

This clone was recorded once. The genes are TRBV4-1 and TRBJ1-4; D unresolved. The V and J ends lost 4 bases and 11 bases respectively, with 14 bases between them. The length of the CDR3 is 13 residues. Germline assignment: CDR1 MGHRA and CDR2 YSYEKL. DNA of the CDR3: TGCGCCAGCAGCCCAGGCCGGGAAGGGAAACTGTTTTTT. Its translation: CASSPGREGKLFF.

The chain recombines TRBV6-6 with TRBJ1-5, with D possibly being TRBD1 (6 bases). The CDR3 sequence is 16 residues long. V lost 5 bases and J lost 0, with 14 bases in between. Germline values: CDR1 MNHNY, CDR2 SVGAGI (reference sequence). CDR3 coding DNA: TGTGCCAGCAGTCAACAGGGTGGCGATAGCAATCAGCCCCAGCATTTT. Its protein is CASSQQGGDSNQPQHF.

This clone showed up just a few times. The rearrangement joins TRBV13 to TRBJ1-5, with D perhaps matching TRBD1 (5 bases). The CDR3 is 18 amino acids. Trimming removed 4 bases from V and 2 bases from J, with 21 bases in between. Germline CDR1 reads PRHDT; CDR2 reads FYEKMQ (reference sequence). CDR3 in DNA: TGTGCCAGCAGCTCACTCAACGGGGCGACCTGGGGCAATCAGCCCCAGCATTTT. Translated, it gives CASSSLNGATWGNQPQHF.